A selection of T cell receptor beta chains follows, all from one sample in a study of T-cell reconstitution after alpha-beta-depleted transplantation in children. TCRdb re-derived calls from the PCR reads in MiXCR, one entry per CDR3 protein. The sample lists about 980,000 distinct CDR3 sequences, about 31% seen once, with over 25% in the top ten. The sample here was PBMCs, mostly from graft donor cells, taken 360 days after TCRalphabeta/CD19-depleted stem cell transplant. These receptor sequences come from a boy under two years old who had a stem cell transplant for SCID, so the T cells may come from the graft donor. Both conserved end residues are part of each CDR3. The D gene is left open where the match is weak. Clone size is not always given. Where it is, it says once, few, many or a class for expanded clones.

v_call: TRBV4-1
d_call: NA
clone_size: NA
j_call: TRBJ2-1
cdr3_nt: TGCGCCAGCAGCCATATTTGGGGGAGCTCCTACAATGAGCAGTTCTTC
cdr3_aa: CASSHIWGSSYNEQFF

v_call: TRBV5-1
d_call: TRBD1
clone_size: few
j_call: TRBJ1-1
cdr3_nt: TGCGCCAGCAGCCCGATTTGGGACAGGTCCAGCATGAACACTGAAGCTTTCTTT
cdr3_aa: CASSPIWDRSSMNTEAFF

v_call: TRBV11-2
d_call: TRBD1
clone_size: NA
j_call: TRBJ1-4
cdr3_nt: TGTGCCAGCAGCCCTCGACAGGGTTCTAATGAAAAACTGTTTTTT
cdr3_aa: CASSPRQGSNEKLFF

v_call: TRBV4-2
d_call: TRBD1
clone_size: few
j_call: TRBJ2-2
cdr3_nt: TGTGCCAGCAGCCCGGAACAGGGGTCCGTGATGGGGGAGCTGTTTTTT
cdr3_aa: CASSPEQGSVMGELFF

v_call: TRBV3-1
d_call: TRBD2
clone_size: NA
j_call: TRBJ2-3
cdr3_nt: TGTGCCAGCAGCCAAGATAAGGGACTAGCGGGCCTTGCCTACCCGAATACGCAGTATTTT
cdr3_aa: CASSQDKGLAGLAYPNTQYF

v_call: TRBV20-1
d_call: NA
clone_size: few
j_call: TRBJ1-2
cdr3_nt: TGCAGTGCCCCCAAGGGCGGCTATGGCTACACCTTC
cdr3_aa: CSAPKGGYGYTF

v_call: TRBV20-1
d_call: NA
clone_size: few
j_call: TRBJ2-7
cdr3_nt: TGCAGTGCTAGACCATGGGGTTACACCACCTACGAGCAGTACTTC
cdr3_aa: CSARPWGYTTYEQYF

v_call: TRBV20-1
d_call: TRBD2
clone_size: NA
j_call: TRBJ2-7
cdr3_nt: TGCAGTGCCCAGCGGGGCGAGCAGTACTTC
cdr3_aa: CSAQRGEQYF

v_call: TRBV9
d_call: NA
clone_size: few
j_call: TRBJ2-5
cdr3_nt: TGTGCCAGCAGCGTAGCTCCAGGAACAACGGGGGAGACCCAGTACTTC
cdr3_aa: CASSVAPGTTGETQYF

v_call: TRBV11-1
d_call: NA
clone_size: NA
j_call: TRBJ2-2
cdr3_nt: TGTGCCAGCAGCTACGGATCGGTGGGCACCGGGGAGCTGTTTTTT
cdr3_aa: CASSYGSVGTGELFF

v_call: TRBV5-5
d_call: TRBD1
clone_size: NA
j_call: TRBJ2-1
cdr3_nt: TGTGCCAGCAGCCCTCGAACCGGACAGGGCCCTTACAATGAGCAGTTCTTC
cdr3_aa: CASSPRTGQGPYNEQFF

v_call: TRBV5-5
d_call: TRBD1
clone_size: NA
j_call: TRBJ1-1
cdr3_nt: TGTGCCAGCAGCTTACAGGGGCTAATGAACACTGAAGCTTTCTTT
cdr3_aa: CASSLQGLMNTEAFF